The rows below give T cell receptor beta chains drawn from one sample of a study of blood T cell repertoires in COVID-19. Measured with immunoSEQ multiplex PCR; TCRdb has only the in-frame clones, and not every one. The sample lists approximately 230,000 clones; 88% were seen once. Sample: peripheral blood. The receptors shown here come from a young woman with COVID-19, enrolled during active disease. The conserved cysteine and the conserved F or W are not part of the CDR3 here.

V: TRBV6-2/TRBV6-3
J: TRBJ2-1
CDR3: ASSPLSYNEQF

V: TRBV7-8
J: TRBJ1-5
CDR3: ASSINRDSNQPQH

V: TRBV29-1
J: TRBJ2-1
CDR3: SVGREPNEQF

V: TRBV3-1/TRBV3-2
J: TRBJ1-2
CDR3: ASGGPMGTGNYGYT

V: TRBV20-1
J: TRBJ1-2
CDR3: SALDRVGYT

V: TRBV12-5
J: TRBJ2-1
CDR3: ASGLENGQGANEQF

V: TRBV2
J: TRBJ1-2
CDR3: ASSEATGRGYGYT

V: TRBV24-1
J: TRBJ2-2
CDR3: ATSVRAGELF

V: TRBV7-9
J: TRBJ2-1
CDR3: ASSVGQGFNEQF

V: TRBV12-5
J: TRBJ1-5
CDR3: ASGLVPPPGGGGNQPQH

V: TRBV3-1/TRBV3-2
J: TRBJ2-2
CDR3: ASSQDGTSREMGELF

V: TRBV7-2
J: TRBJ1-6
CDR3: ASSFEDSYNSPLH

V: TRBV30
J: TRBJ1-1
CDR3: AWSPRRGAGTEAF

V: TRBV7-9
J: TRBJ1-2
CDR3: ASSLTSRQGGYGYT

V: TRBV11-2
J: TRBJ2-5
CDR3: ASSTQHRGGETQY

V: TRBV4-3
J: TRBJ2-7
CDR3: ASSQVSGTFSYEQY

V: TRBV10-3
J: TRBJ1-1
CDR3: AISDPQGAGEAF

V: TRBV7-2
J: TRBJ2-3
CDR3: ASSSHAGFGPRVPDTQY

V: TRBV4-3
J: TRBJ1-6
CDR3: ASRRFRDRESPLH

V: TRBV4-2
J: TRBJ2-5
CDR3: ASGQSRGGTQY

V: TRBV28
J: TRBJ2-7
CDR3: ASSPLGRYEQY

V: TRBV10-1
J: TRBJ1-1
CDR3: ASKPGGDGEAF

V: TRBV4-1
J: TRBJ2-1
CDR3: ASSQGLAGPTYNEQF

V: TRBV11-2
J: TRBJ1-6
CDR3: ASSPGQGSSPLH

V: TRBV4-3
J: TRBJ2-2
CDR3: ASSPRTSGEITGELF

V: TRBV11-2
J: TRBJ2-1
CDR3: ASSSRTGGDNEQF

V: TRBV28
J: TRBJ1-5
CDR3: ASSSSAGTDSNQPQH

V: TRBV7-2
J: TRBJ2-1
CDR3: ASSLGGRSNEQF

V: TRBV3-1/TRBV3-2
J: TRBJ2-5
CDR3: ASTGLAGGGQETQY

V: TRBV15
J: TRBJ1-5
CDR3: ATSIPDQPQH

V: TRBV7-8
J: TRBJ1-5
CDR3: ASSLNVDRAGNQPQH

V: TRBV24-1
J: TRBJ1-2
CDR3: ATSDRTGGANGYT

V: TRBV6-1
J: TRBJ1-6
CDR3: ASSELGGNSPLH

V: TRBV18
J: TRBJ1-5
CDR3: ASSPDRQNQPQH